This T cell receptor (beta chain) stems from a study of siplizumab effects on memory and regulatory T cells. As to this clone: Its antigen remains unknown.

Trimming took 3 bases from V and 3 from J, leaving 16 bases between them. This CDR3 comprises 16 residues. Germline-derived CDR1 and CDR2 are SGHDT and YYEEEE. Only in-frame clones appear in the TCRdb table, and some are missing; sequencing was by immunoSEQ multiplex PCR. The table records approximately 100,000 clones, 93% of them present only once. Study-level results: Naive T cells appeared more varied than memory cells and looked like key alloresponse contributors.

The genes are TRBV5-6 and TRBJ1-5; tentative D call: TRBD1 (6 bases). This clonotype originated in a human donor in good health. Sequencing was done on a sample of non-Treg CD4+ T cells sorted from blood. For the CDR3, the DNA is TGTGCCAGCAGCTGGGGGGGCCAGGGCCTCAATCAGCCCCAGCATTTT. Its protein is CASSWGGQGLNQPQHF.